Listed here is a single TCR beta chain. No antigen is known for it. Some clones are missing from TCRdb's copy, which holds only in-frame ones; the method was immunoSEQ multiplex PCR. The sample holds about 350,000 clones, 90% to 95% seen once. The sample belongs to a study of Ad26.COV2.S vaccination and SARS-CoV-2 variants. Per germline, CDR1 SGHRS and CDR2 YFSETQ. The germline V and J ends were trimmed by 0 bases and 2 bases, with 15 bases remaining between them. CDR3 length: 16 amino acids. Study results and caveats: The TCR breadth and depth analyses may have produced an underestimate of total T cell responses.

This receptor was taken from a human donor who had recovered from COVID-19. V usage is TRBV5-1 and J usage is TRBJ2-7; D tentatively reads TRBD1 or TRBD2 (5 bases each). Sequenced material: peripheral blood, taken after recovery from COVID-19. CDR3: CASSLAGAVIPYEQYF. The CDR3 DNA reads TGCGCCAGCAGCTTGGCCGGGGCGGTGATTCCCTACGAGCAGTACTTC.